These T cell receptor beta chains were read from a single sample in a study of T cells in Graves' hyperthyroidism and ophthalmopathy. In TCRdb, the multiplex PCR reads were re-called with MiXCR into one record per CDR3 protein. The table lists some 760,000 distinct CDR3 sequences, 14% of them singletons. The sequenced sample was blood. The receptors here all came from a woman aged 18 to 35 with Graves' hyperthyroidism. Both conserved end residues are part of each CDR3. D genes are given only for firm matches. Expanded clones get a size class; other rows say once, few or many, or leave the size out.

TRBJ1-4	many	TRBV18	TRBD1	TGTGCCAGCTCAATGGGACAGCCCCTCGAAAAACTGTTTTTT	CASSMGQPLEKLFF
TRBJ2-7	few	TRBV10-1	-	TGCGCCAGCAGCAGAAATAGGGAGGTCTCCGAGCAGTACTTC	CASSRNREVSEQYF
TRBJ2-7	many	TRBV30	-	TGTGCCTGGAGTGTACACGATTGGGGGAGCCGCTACGAGCAGTACTTC	CAWSVHDWGSRYEQYF
TRBJ2-7	-	TRBV2	-	TGTGCCAGCCGAAGTTCCAGCTCCTACGAGCAGTACTTC	CASRSSSSYEQYF
TRBJ1-1	few	TRBV20-1	-	TGCAGTGCTAGATCGGACTGGGGGGCTGAAGCTTTCTTT	CSARSDWGAEAFF
TRBJ1-6	many	TRBV18	-	TGTGCCAGCTCACCGTCCGCGGGTGGTAATTCACCCCTCCACTTT	CASSPSAGGNSPLHF
TRBJ2-1	many	TRBV2	-	TGTGCCAGCAAGATCCAGGGGGGGCCAAATGAGCAGTTCTTC	CASKIQGGPNEQFF
TRBJ2-5	many	TRBV20-1	TRBD2	TGCAGTGCTAGAGTCCTGTCTAGCGGGAGCCCACAAGAGACCCAGTACTTC	CSARVLSSGSPQETQYF
TRBJ2-5	few	TRBV6-1	-	TGTGCCAGCACCATGACCCCGGGGTCCCAGTACTTC	CASTMTPGSQYF
TRBJ2-2	few	TRBV11-2	-	TGTGCCAGCACCTACCGAAAAATGAACACCGGGGAGCTGTTTTTT	CASTYRKMNTGELFF
TRBJ2-5	few	TRBV2	-	TGTGCCAGCAGCCCGACTTGGGGGGAGACCCAGTACTTC	CASSPTWGETQYF
TRBJ1-2	few	TRBV4-3	-	TGCGCCAGCAGCCAAGATCTCCTCTATGGCTACACCTTC	CASSQDLLYGYTF
TRBJ2-5	-	TRBV5-8	-	TGTGCCAGCAGCACCTCGTGGCAAGAGACCCAGTACTTC	CASSTSWQETQYF
TRBJ2-4	few	TRBV20-1	-	TGCAGTGCTACCAAATCGCAGGGGGCCAAAAACATTCAGTACTTC	CSATKSQGAKNIQYF
TRBJ2-5	many	TRBV20-1	-	TGCAGTGCTAGAGATTGGGCGACTGAAGAGACCCAGTACTTC	CSARDWATEETQYF
TRBJ2-5	-	TRBV6-1	-	TGTGCCAGCAGTAAACCGACCCAAGAGACCCAGTACTTC	CASSKPTQETQYF
TRBJ2-7	once	TRBV4-3	-	TGCGCCAGCAGCCAAGAAGTAGCCTACTCCTACGAGCAGTACTTC	CASSQEVAYSYEQYF
TRBJ2-1	few	TRBV5-1	TRBD2	TGCGCCAGCAGTTGGCTAGCGGGAGCCGGGAGTTACAATGAGCAGTTCTTC	CASSWLAGAGSYNEQFF
TRBJ2-7	few	TRBV27	TRBD2	TGTGCCAGCAGTGTGACTAGCTATAGGGACTACGAGCAGTACTTC	CASSVTSYRDYEQYF
TRBJ2-7	many	TRBV7-3	-	TGTGCCAGCAGCTCCAGGATCGGCAACGAGCAGTACTTC	CASSSRIGNEQYF
TRBJ1-2	many	TRBV28	TRBD1	TGTGCCAGCAGACCCTGGGCGATGGGGGGACAGGGGAACTATGGCTACACCTTC	CASRPWAMGGQGNYGYTF
TRBJ2-1	-	TRBV6-1	TRBD2	TGTGCCAGCAGAAGGAGTAGCGGGAGAAGAGGGAATGAGCAGTTCTTC	CASRRSSGRRGNEQFF
TRBJ2-7	many	TRBV20-1	TRBD2	TGCAGTGCTAGAGTTGCGGGAGTAAGCGAGCAGTACTTC	CSARVAGVSEQYF
TRBJ1-1	few	TRBV6-1	TRBD1	TGTGCCAGCAGCGCGGACAGGCGTAAAGCTTTCTTT	CASSADRRKAFF
TRBJ2-3	many	TRBV28	-	TGTGCCAGCAGTCCCCCGGATAAGGGGCTAGCCCCAGATACGCAGTATTTT	CASSPPDKGLAPDTQYF
TRBJ2-2	-	TRBV7-3	-	TGTGCCAGCAGCCGTAACCGGGTTGGGACCACCGGGGAGCTGTTTTTT	CASSRNRVGTTGELFF
TRBJ2-7	many	TRBV18	-	TGTGCCAGCTCACGGACGGAAGACTACGAGCAGTACTTC	CASSRTEDYEQYF
TRBJ2-1	many	TRBV7-2	TRBD2	TGTGCCAGCAGCTTAGTCCTAGCGGCCAATGAGCAGTTCTTC	CASSLVLAANEQFF
TRBJ2-1	many	TRBV29-1	TRBD1	TGCAGCGTTGAATCGAGACAGGGCTCCTACAATGAGCAGTTCTTC	CSVESRQGSYNEQFF
TRBJ2-7	many	TRBV13	TRBD1	TGTGCCAGCAGCTTAGTGCCAGGGACAGTCGAGCAGTACTTC	CASSLVPGTVEQYF
TRBJ2-7	many	TRBV30	-	TGTGCCTGGGATCGGGAGAACTACGAGCAGTACTTC	CAWDRENYEQYF
TRBJ2-2	-	TRBV2	-	TGTGCCAGCAGGTACAGGGCTAACACCGGGGAGCTGTTTTTT	CASRYRANTGELFF
TRBJ1-1	few	TRBV19	-	TGTGCCAGCCAAGTGGGGAACACTGAAGCTTTCTTT	CASQVGNTEAFF
TRBJ2-1	many	TRBV5-1	TRBD2	TGCGCCAGCAGCTATGGACTAGCGGGGTACAATGAGCAGTTCTTC	CASSYGLAGYNEQFF
TRBJ1-2	-	TRBV20-1	TRBD1	TGCAGTGCTAGAGATAAAATGGGATTCGGACAGGGGAAACATGGCTACACCTTC	CSARDKMGFGQGKHGYTF
TRBJ2-1	once	TRBV4-3	-	TGCGCCAGCAGCCAAGAAAGAGAGTACAACAATGAGCAGTTCTTC	CASSQEREYNNEQFF
TRBJ1-4	few	TRBV28	-	TGTGCCAGCAGTTTAGTGGGTACAGCTGAAAAACCGTTTTTT	CASSLVGTAEKPFF
TRBJ2-1	many	TRBV3-1	-	TGTGCCAGCAGCCAATTGGGGGAGTACAATGAGCAGTTCTTC	CASSQLGEYNEQFF
TRBJ1-2	few	TRBV27	TRBD1	TGTGCCAGCAGTTTCCCAGGGGGGGGCGGCTACACCTTC	CASSFPGGGGYTF
TRBJ2-3	-	TRBV10-3	-	TGTGCCACGGGGGAGCGTGATACGCAGTATTTT	CATGERDTQYF
TRBJ2-5	few	TRBV20-1	TRBD1	TGCAGTGCGCTTAACCGGGACAGGTTGGAGGAGACCCAGTACTTC	CSALNRDRLEETQYF
TRBJ2-1	-	TRBV6-1	TRBD2	TGTGCCAGCAGTTTTCTAGCGGGAGTTAACAATGAGCAGTTCTTC	CASSFLAGVNNEQFF
TRBJ1-5	-	TRBV20-1	TRBD1	TGCAGTGCTAGAGATGAGCGACAGGGGTTTAAGCCCCAGCATTTT	CSARDERQGFKPQHF
TRBJ2-7	few	TRBV7-2	-	TGTGCCAGCGCTCCAGGGGGGAGTAAGAACGAGCAGTACTTC	CASAPGGSKNEQYF
TRBJ1-1	-	TRBV12-3/TRBV12-4	TRBD1	TGTGCCAGCAGTTTAAGCAGGGGGGTACGGAGCACTGAAGCTTTCTTT	CASSLSRGVRSTEAFF
TRBJ1-1	many	TRBV11-2	-	TGTGCCAGCAGCCCAGGGTGGGAGCACACTGAAGCTTTCTTT	CASSPGWEHTEAFF
TRBJ1-1	many	TRBV11-3	-	TGTGCCAGCAGCCCATCGCCCACGATCACTGAAGCTTTCTTT	CASSPSPTITEAFF